The 31 T cell receptor beta chains listed next were all sequenced from one sample in a study of CD8+CD57+ T cells in acquired aplastic anemia. The TCR beta profiling, which covered VDJ combination and CDR3 sequence, was carried out using genomic DNA as the template. TCRdb used MiXCR to reprocess the reads, holding one entry per CDR3 protein. The data show 150,000 to 200,000 distinct CDR3 sequences, with 40% to 50% seen just once and approximately 9.7% held by the top ten. Only patients with CD8+CD57+ cell expansion on flow cytometry were chosen for sequencing. The specimen sequenced was sorted CD4+, CD8+, or CD8+CD57+ T cells (not recorded which) from PBMCs. Every receptor here comes from a human donor with aplastic anemia.

About this clonotype: This may arise from a read error, as a much more abundant clone is one base away. This rearrangement joins TRBV6-5 to TRBJ1-2; 7 bases map to TRBD1. The CDR3 extends over 15 amino acids. Germline V gives CDR1 MNHEY, CDR2 SVGAGI. Written as DNA, the CDR3 is TGTGCCAGCAGTTACGACTTCGGGACAGTTTATGGCCACACCTTC. As protein: CASSYDFGTVYGHTF.

This chain links TRBV15 with TRBJ2-2; D is ambiguous. Germline lookup yields CDR1 LNHNV and CDR2 YYDKDF (reference sequence). V lost 6 bases, J lost 0 bases, and 14 bases lay in between. The CDR3 length is 16 residues. Here the CDR3 reads CATRGISLANTGELFF. For the CDR3, the DNA is TGTGCCACCAGAGGGATCTCGCTAGCGAACACCGGGGAGCTGTTTTTT. Full variable domain (outside the CDR3, taken from reference TRBV15 and TRBJ2-2): DAMVIQNPRYQVTQFGKPVTLSCSQTLNHNVMYWYQQKSSQAPKLLFHYYDKDFNNEADTPDNFQSRRPNTSFCFLDIRSPGLGDTAMYLCATRGISLANTGELFFGEGSRLTVL.

This chain links TRBV5-1 with TRBJ1-5; 7 nucleotides match TRBD1. V trimming: 4 bases; J trimming: 2 bases; junction bases outside the gene matches: 6. Germline CDR1 reads SGHRS; CDR2 reads YFSETQ. The CDR3 loop spans 15 amino acids. The CDR3 loop reads CASSQTGLGNQPQHF. The CDR3 DNA reads TGCGCCAGCAGCCAGACAGGGTTAGGCAATCAGCCCCAGCATTTT.

Only a few counts were recorded for this clonotype. J is TRBJ2-1 and V is TRBV4-1, with TRBD2 identical over 8 bases. The CDR3 sequence is 17 residues long. The ends lost 3 bases at V and 0 bases at J; junction bases unmatched: 7. Germline V gene data show CDR1 as MGHRA and CDR2 as YSYEKL. This chain's CDR3 is CASSQIHGRASYNEQFF. The CDR3 DNA reads as TGCGCCAGCAGCCAGATACACGGGAGGGCCTCCTACAATGAGCAGTTCTTC.

This clonotype has a handful of counts. A much larger clonotype is one base distant, so this may be a read error. The chain employs TRBV5-1 and TRBJ2-7; D is unresolved. V shed 4 bases and J shed 3 bases, with 17 bases lying between them. Germline-derived CDR1 and CDR2 are SGHRS and YFSETQ. The CDR3 is made up of 15 amino acids. CDR3 DNA sequence: TGCGCCAGCAGCCGGCTGGGGTCGGAGTGCTACGAGCAGTACTTC. This gives the protein CASSRLGSECYEQYF.

The chain couples TRBV29-1 to TRBJ2-1; TRBD2 is a possible D gene (7 bases). The ends were cut back, 1 base at V and 0 bases at J, with 13 bases in the middle. CDR3 length: 16 amino acids. Germline lookup yields CDR1 SQVTM and CDR2 ANQGSEA. The CDR3 loop is CSVEGGGGSSYNEQFF. The CDR3 bases are TGCAGCGTTGAAGGAGGGGGGGGGAGCTCCTACAATGAGCAGTTCTTC.

V is TRBV5-4 and J is TRBJ2-3; D is undetermined. This CDR3 comprises 15 residues. Germline CDR1 reads SGHNT; CDR2 reads YYREEE (reference sequence). V dropped 4 bases and J dropped 0 bases, with 12 bases sitting between them. The CDR3 sequence is CASSPAPWSTDTQYF. The CDR3 nucleotides read TGTGCCAGCAGCCCGGCCCCCTGGAGCACAGATACGCAGTATTTT.

The sample holds a few counts of this clonotype. V gene TRBV15 combines with J gene TRBJ2-7, with TRBD2 as a possible D gene (6 bases). CDR1 LNHNV and CDR2 YYDKDF come from the germline V gene (reference sequence). V was pared by 9 bases and J by 0 bases, with 12 bases between. The CDR3 length is 13 residues. For the CDR3, the DNA is TGTGCCACAAGGGCGGAGGGCTCCTACGAGCAGTACTTC. Its protein is CATRAEGSYEQYF.

The rearrangement joins TRBV5-6 to TRBJ2-5; 10 positions agree with TRBD2. Germline assignment: CDR1 SGHDT and CDR2 YYEEEE. V trimming: 5 bases; J trimming: 5 bases; junction bases outside the gene matches: 3. This CDR3 is 13 amino acids long. Here the CDR3 reads CASRTSGRETQYF. As DNA, the CDR3 is TGTGCCAGCAGGACTAGCGGGCGGGAGACCCAGTACTTC.

V is TRBV2 and J is TRBJ1-3; 12 nucleotides align to TRBD1. The germline V gene has CDR1 SNHLY and CDR2 FYNNEI. J lost 6 bases, V lost 6 bases, and 6 bases had no gene match. This CDR3 comprises 15 residues. CDR3 coding DNA: TGTGCCAGCAGGGGGACAGGGGGCGCGGCAAACACCATATATTTT. Its translation is CASRGTGGAANTIYF. Based on the CDR3 plus reference TRBV2 and TRBJ1-3, the full variable domain is EPEVTQTPSHQVTQMGQEVILRCVPISNHLYFYWYRQILGQKVEFLVSFYNNEISEKSEIFDDQFSVERPDGSNFTLKIRSTKLEDSAMYFCASRGTGGAANTIYFGEGSWLTVV.

The chain uses TRBV9 and TRBJ2-6, with D uncertain. V lost 3 bases and J 0 bases, leaving 7 bases between the germline ends. CDR1 and CDR2 from the germline V gene are SGDLS and YYNGEE. The CDR3 length is 15 residues. CDR3 sequence: CASSGGLSGANVLTF. CDR3 nucleotide sequence: TGTGCCAGCAGCGGAGGTCTCTCTGGGGCCAACGTCCTGACTTTC.

The chain has TRBV7-2 and TRBJ2-7; D is unresolved. Trimming cost V 6 bases and J 2 bases, with 8 bases left between them. Germline values: CDR1 SGHTA, CDR2 FQGNSA. This CDR3 has 12 residues. The CDR3 DNA reads as TGTGCCAGCAGTCGGACCACCTACGAGCAGTACTTC. It specifies CASSRTTYEQYF.

The chain couples TRBV2 to TRBJ2-1, with 9 bases fitting TRBD2. The germline V gene has CDR1 SNHLY and CDR2 FYNNEI. J was trimmed by 8 bases and V by 6 bases; bases with no gene match: 11. CDR3 length equals 15 residues. This chain's CDR3 is CASRVAGVPIDEQFF. Written as DNA, the CDR3 is TGTGCCAGCAGGGTAGCGGGGGTGCCAATCGATGAGCAGTTCTTC.

The chain recombines TRBV24-1 with TRBJ2-1; maybe TRBD1 (5 bases). The CDR3 runs 12 residues. Looked up from germline, CDR1 is KGHDR and CDR2 is SFDVKD. Trimming removed 4 bases from V and 13 bases from J, with 13 bases in between. The CDR3 DNA reads as TGTGCCACCAGTGACCCAGGGCGCCGACAGTTCTTC. Protein sequence: CATSDPGRRQFF.

The table lists this clonotype with many counts. The chain uses TRBV9 and TRBJ2-2; 8 bases align to TRBD1. The CDR3 has 14 amino acids. The germline V gene encodes CDR1 SGDLS and CDR2 YYNGEE. Trimming cost V 3 bases and J 6 bases; bases outside gene matches: 4. CDR3 sequence (DNA): TGTGCCAGCAGCGCAGGGACAGGACCCGGGGAGCTGTTTTTT. Translation: CASSAGTGPGELFF.

V gene TRBV25-1 combines with J gene TRBJ1-3, with D perhaps TRBD1 (6 bases). Between the trimmed V and J ends, which lost 3 bases and 8 bases, there was a span of 23 bases. The length of the CDR3 is 17 residues. Germline-derived CDR1 and CDR2 are MGHDK and SYGVNS. The CDR3: CASSETPQGSRGDTIYF. The CDR3 nucleotides read TGTGCCAGCAGTGAGACACCCCAGGGGTCGAGAGGAGACACCATATATTTT.

V gene TRBV7-9 combines with J gene TRBJ2-7; the D is unclear. Germline assignment: CDR1 SEHNR and CDR2 FQNEAQ (reference sequence). The V end was cut by 0 bases, the J end by 3 bases, with 6 bases between. There are 13 residues in the CDR3. CDR3 sequence: CASSLATGYEQYF. The CDR3 bases are TGTGCCAGCAGCTTAGCGACGGGCTACGAGCAGTACTTC.

The rearrangement joins TRBV7-2 to TRBJ2-7; 10 bases line up with TRBD2. Losses at the gene ends were 6 bases for V and 6 bases for J; bases not matched to a gene: 8. Per the germline V gene, CDR1 is SGHTA and CDR2 is FQGNSA. The CDR3 is made up of 14 amino acids. CDR3 coding DNA: TGTGCCAGCAGGATGAGCGGGGGGGCAGTCGAGCAGTACTTC. Its protein product is CASRMSGGAVEQYF.

V is TRBV6-1 and J is TRBJ2-1; a possible D gene is TRBD2 (6 bases). The V and J ends lost 0 bases and 0 bases respectively, with 12 bases between them. Germline V gene lookup returns CDR1 MNHNS and CDR2 SASEGT. CDR3 length: 17 residues. CDR3 nucleotide sequence: TGTGCCAGCAGTGAAGCGGTCCTGACTAGCTCCTACAATGAGCAGTTCTTC. Translating it yields CASSEAVLTSSYNEQFF.

This clonotype has a count of ten or more. The chain uses TRBV12-3 or TRBV12-4 and TRBJ1-1; the match to TRBD1 covers 11 bases. Trimming cost V 5 bases and J 2 bases; bases outside gene matches: 7. The CDR3 has 16 residues. CDR3 sequence reads: CASSRRTGGINTEAFF. CDR3 in DNA: TGTGCCAGCAGTCGAAGGACAGGGGGCATAAACACTGAAGCTTTCTTT.

V gene TRBV5-6 combines with J gene TRBJ1-1, with D unresolved. Germline V gene lookup returns CDR1 SGHDT and CDR2 YYEEEE. With 3 bases removed from V and 0 bases from J, the gap between germline ends came to 9 bases. There are 14 residues in the CDR3. CDR3 sequence (DNA): TGTGCCAGCAGCTCGGGCAGGATGAACACTGAAGCTTTCTTT. Protein sequence: CASSSGRMNTEAFF.

The V call is TRBV19, the J call TRBJ2-7; 8 bases match TRBD2. V was clipped by 6 bases and J by 2 bases; unmatched bases: 3. The CDR3 runs 13 residues. Germline V gives CDR1 LNHDA, CDR2 SQIVND (reference sequence). CDR3: CASRYSGTYEQYF. Written as DNA, the CDR3 is TGTGCCAGTAGATATAGCGGGACCTACGAGCAGTACTTC.

To note about this clonotype: Given a much more abundant clone one base away, this may be a read error. The chain recombines TRBV5-4 with TRBJ1-2; D gene uncertain. This CDR3 region has 13 residues. Germline CDR1 is SGHNT and CDR2 is YYREEE (reference sequence). V lost 4 bases and J lost 0, with 7 bases in between. CDR3 coding DNA: TGTGCCAGCAGCCGAATGTCTAACTATGGCTACACCTTC. As protein: CASSRMSNYGYTF. The full variable domain, with the rest looked up from reference TRBV5-4 and TRBJ1-2, is ETGVTQSPTHLIKTRGQQVTLRCSSQSGHNTVSWYQQALGQGPQFIFQYYREEENGRGNFPPRFSGLQFPNYSSELNVNALELDDSALYLCASSRMSNYGYTFGSGTRLTVV.

This clonotype was seen more than once but under ten times. The chain links TRBV6-5 to TRBJ1-2; D is uncertain. The CDR3 has 13 amino acids. V shed 3 bases and J shed 2 bases, with 7 bases lying between them. Germline CDR1 is MNHEY and CDR2 is SVGAGI. The CDR3 reads CASSYLRNYGYTF. CDR3 bases: TGTGCCAGCAGTTATTTGAGAAACTATGGCTACACCTTC.

Note on this clonotype: An end of the junction differs from the germline gene, which may be a read error. This chain connects TRBV24-1 to TRBJ1-1; TRBD1 is a possible D gene (5 bases). The CDR3 length is 15 residues. Germline CDR1 reads KGHDR; CDR2 reads SFDVKD. The CDR3 DNA is TGTGCCAACAGTGATTCCCGAGGGTCGGGGGAGGAAGCTTTCTTT. It is translated as CANSDSRGSGEEAFF.

The chain carries TRBV24-1 and TRBJ2-5, with D tentatively TRBD1 (7 bases). The CDR3 is made up of 15 amino acids. V lost 3 bases and J lost 3, with 13 bases in between. Germline CDR1 is KGHDR and CDR2 is SFDVKD. CDR3 loop: CATSDRTGGEETQYF. DNA of the CDR3: TGTGCCACCAGTGATAGGACAGGAGGGGAAGAGACCCAGTACTTC.

The chain recombines TRBV3-1 with TRBJ1-1; TRBD1 is a possible D gene (5 bases). The CDR3 extends over 15 amino acids. Germline V lookup: CDR1 LGHDT, CDR2 YNNKEL (reference sequence). V gave up 4 bases and J gave up 1 base, with 13 bases separating them. CDR3 in DNA: TGTGCCAGCAGCCCCCGAGGACATGGGAACACTGAAGCTTTCTTT. Protein sequence: CASSPRGHGNTEAFF.

The rearrangement joins TRBV20-1 to TRBJ2-1, with TRBD2 identical over 10 bases. With V trimmed by 6 bases and J by 4 bases, 12 bases remained unmatched. The germline gives CDR1 DFQATT, CDR2 SNEGSKA (reference sequence). This CDR3 spans 16 amino acids. This CDR3 reads CSAPASGGAPYNEQFF. CDR3 in DNA: TGCAGTGCACCGGCCAGCGGGGGGGCCCCGTACAATGAGCAGTTCTTC.

This clonotype was seen a single time. The V call is TRBV24-1, the J call TRBJ2-7, with 8 bases that match TRBD2. This CDR3 is 14 amino acids long. CDR1 and CDR2 from the germline V gene are KGHDR and SFDVKD. Trimming took 4 bases from V and 2 from J; bases not matched to a gene: 3. The CDR3 DNA reads TGTGCCACCAGTGACCGGACTAGCACCTACGAGCAGTACTTC. The encoded protein is CATSDRTSTYEQYF.

The V call is TRBV7-2, the J call TRBJ1-1; no reliable D call. The CDR3 length is 13 residues. Germline assignment: CDR1 SGHTA and CDR2 FQGNSA. V was shortened by 1 base and J by 3 bases, with 6 bases between the two germline ends. CDR3 region: CASSLEYDTEAFF. The CDR3 DNA is TGTGCCAGCAGCTTAGAGTACGACACTGAAGCTTTCTTT.

The CDR3 DNA is TGTGCCAGCAGGATAAGTACGGGTGACCAAGAGACCCAGTACTTC. This encodes CASRISTGDQETQYF. This chain uses TRBV2 with TRBJ2-5; D is undetermined. This CDR3 spans 15 amino acids. The V gene lost 6 bases and the J gene lost 0 bases, with 14 bases spanning the gap. In germline, CDR1 is SNHLY, CDR2 FYNNEI.